This T cell receptor (beta chain) was recovered during a study of CD8 T cells in ankylosing spondylitis. MiXCR, applied by TCRdb to the 5' RACE reads, yields one record per CDR3 protein. This repertoire shows more than 300,000 distinct CDR3 sequences, more than 9% found once; its top ten account for about 10%. Study-level results: Characteristic of ankylosing spondylitis blood, it appeared, was a TCR beta motif comprising roughly 8 highly homologous variants.

Germline loops: CDR1 DFQATT, CDR2 SNEGSKA (reference sequence). CDR3 length equals 15 residues. Trimming removed 2 bases from V and 3 bases from J; junction bases left unmatched: 4. Details on this clonotype: Its specificity is unknown.

The specimen sequenced was blood, either unsorted or a sorted T cell fraction (not recorded which). This chain joins TRBV20-1 and TRBJ2-1, with 10 nucleotides matching TRBD1. The receptor comes from a female donor with ankylosing spondylitis or in good health (not recorded which). DNA for the CDR3: TGCAGTGCTAGACCAGGACAGGGGGGCTACAATGAGCAGTTCTTC. The encoded protein is CSARPGQGGYNEQFF.